These 32 T cell receptor beta chains came from one sample sequenced in a study of identical twins. TCRdb independently ran MiXCR on the 5' RACE reads; one entry per CDR3 protein. Of a few hundred thousand distinct CDR3 sequences detected, less than 20% appear once; the ten largest clones hold roughly an eighth. Sequencing was performed on naive T cells sorted from blood. The receptors come from a middle-aged man in good health.

The chain has TRBV20-1 and TRBJ2-3, with TRBD1 matching 9 bases. Trimming cost V 5 bases and J 1 base; bases outside gene matches: 10. Germline CDR1 and CDR2: DFQATT and SNEGSKA (reference sequence). The CDR3 runs 16 residues. The CDR3: CSAVPGQGKGTDTQYF. In DNA, the CDR3 is TGCAGTGCTGTACCGGGACAGGGTAAGGGCACAGATACGCAGTATTTT.

This clonotype occurred many times. The gene calls are TRBV12-3 or TRBV12-4 and TRBJ2-5; D ambiguous. The CDR3 is 14 amino acids. V lost 2 bases and J 3 bases, leaving 10 bases between the germline ends. The CDR3 here is CASSLLTREETQYF. CDR3 coding DNA: TGTGCCAGCAGTTTACTGACAAGGGAAGAGACCCAGTACTTC.

The rearrangement uses TRBV5-6 and TRBJ2-2; perhaps TRBD2 as D (5 bases). Germline V gene sequence: CDR1 SGHDT, CDR2 YYEEEE. This CDR3 spans 16 amino acids. The germline V and J ends were trimmed by 0 bases and 5 bases, with 14 bases remaining between them. CDR3 amino acids: CASSLGLAARTGELFF. The CDR3 DNA is TGTGCCAGCAGCTTGGGCCTAGCCGCGAGGACCGGGGAGCTGTTTTTT.

This clonotype was detected many times. V is TRBV29-1 and J is TRBJ2-1, with 9 bases fitting TRBD2. Germline lookup yields CDR1 SQVTM and CDR2 ANQGSEA. The CDR3 extends over 13 amino acids. Germline trimming cut 4 bases from V and 5 bases from J; bases unmatched to any gene: 3. The CDR3 region has the DNA TGCAGCGTTGCGGCGGGGGGGCACAATGAGCAGTTCTTC. Residues: CSVAAGGHNEQFF.

The V call is TRBV11-2, the J call TRBJ2-2, with D perhaps matching TRBD1 or TRBD2 (5 bases each). This CDR3 is 16 amino acids long. Trimming left V 5 bases short and J 7 bases short, with 20 bases between. Germline V CDR1 and CDR2: SGHAT, FQNNGV. CDR3 sequence reads: CASSGTEVAVGGELFF. The CDR3 bases are TGTGCCAGCAGCGGGACGGAGGTGGCCGTCGGCGGGGAGCTGTTTTTT.

V gene TRBV6-2 or TRBV6-3 combines with J gene TRBJ2-1; TRBD2 matches at 13 bases. V dropped 2 bases and J dropped 8; count of bases not matched to a gene: 3. CDR1 and CDR2 from the germline V gene are MNHEY and SVGEGT. CDR3 length: 15 amino acids. Here the CDR3 reads CASSYGLAGVYEQFF. CDR3 in DNA: TGTGCCAGCAGTTACGGACTAGCGGGAGTTTATGAGCAGTTCTTC.

This clonotype has at least ten counts. This chain connects TRBV20-1 to TRBJ2-7; TRBD1 agrees at 9 bases. Germline-derived CDR1 and CDR2 are DFQATT and SNEGSKA (reference sequence). The CDR3 has 15 amino acids. The junction had 10 bases not matched to a gene; V was cut back by 3 bases and J by 4 bases. CDR3 DNA sequence: TGCAGTGCTAGTGTGGGACAGGGACTGAATTACGAGCAGTACTTC. Its protein is CSASVGQGLNYEQYF.

This clonotype occurred a few times. The CDR3: CASSRLTSGRVLLFYNEQFF. CDR3 sequence (DNA): TGTGCCAGCAGCCGACTAACTAGCGGGAGGGTCCTATTGTTCTACAATGAGCAGTTCTTC. The chain joins TRBV6-2 or TRBV6-3 to TRBJ2-1, with TRBD2 matching over 13 bases. This CDR3 has 20 amino acids. CDR1 and CDR2 from the germline V gene are MNHEY and SVGEGT. With V trimmed by 6 bases and J by 3 bases, 17 bases remained unmatched.

This clonotype was detected only a few times. This chain links TRBV5-1 with TRBJ2-7, with TRBD2 identical over 12 bases. Germline-derived CDR1 and CDR2 are SGHRS and YFSETQ. CDR3 length: 16 amino acids. V shed 3 bases, J shed 2 bases, and the junction held 6 bases outside the gene matches. CDR3 amino acids: CASSSRTSGDPYEQYF. In DNA form, the CDR3 reads TGCGCCAGCAGCTCCCGGACTAGCGGGGACCCCTACGAGCAGTACTTC. The variable domain in full, completed from reference TRBV5-1 and TRBJ2-7, reads KAGVTQTPRYLIKTRGQQVTLSCSPISGHRSVSWYQQTPGQGLQFLFEYFSETQRNKGNFPGRFSGRQFSNSRSEMNVSTLELGDSALYLCASSSRTSGDPYEQYFGPGTRLTVT.

V and J are TRBV27 and TRBJ1-6; no clear D. Trimming left V 2 bases short and J 0 bases short, with 11 bases between. The CDR3 length is 17 residues. The germline V gene has CDR1 MNHEY and CDR2 SMNVEV (reference sequence). CDR3 in amino acids: CASSLVTSSSYNSPLHF. The CDR3 nucleotides read TGTGCCAGCAGTTTAGTGACATCCAGCTCCTATAATTCACCCCTCCACTTT.

This clonotype was found a few times. The rearrangement links TRBV20-1 to TRBJ1-5; 8 bases are shared with TRBD1. This CDR3 contains 16 residues. Losses at the gene ends were 3 bases for V and 4 bases for J; bases not matched to a gene: 11. Germline loops: CDR1 DFQATT, CDR2 SNEGSKA (reference sequence). The CDR3 region is CSASRTGFYYNQPQHF. Here the CDR3 DNA reads TGCAGTGCTAGTAGGACAGGGTTCTACTATAATCAGCCCCAGCATTTT.

This clonotype has a handful of counts. This CDR3 is CSARDVLAGALGYEQYF. CDR3 in DNA: TGCAGTGCTAGAGATGTACTAGCGGGAGCCCTTGGCTACGAGCAGTACTTC. The genes are TRBV20-1 and TRBJ2-7; 11 bases map to TRBD2. The V segment lost 0 bases and the J segment 3 bases; nucleotides outside the gene matches: 10. The CDR3 has 17 amino acids. CDR1 DFQATT and CDR2 SNEGSKA come from the germline V gene (reference sequence).

This clonotype was recorded a few times. The rearrangement links TRBV3-1 to TRBJ1-1; TRBD1 is a possible D gene (6 bases). Germline lookup yields CDR1 LGHDT and CDR2 YNNKEL (reference sequence). CDR3 length: 14 amino acids. V lost 5 bases and J lost 5, with 15 bases in between. CDR3 residues: CASSAEGGGTEAFF. In DNA form, the CDR3 reads TGTGCCAGCAGCGCGGAGGGGGGAGGGACTGAAGCTTTCTTT.

This clonotype was recorded at least ten times. The chain combines TRBV11-2 with TRBJ2-4, with TRBD2 as a possible D gene (6 bases). Germline CDR1 reads SGHAT; CDR2 reads FQNNGV. This CDR3 is built from 17 residues. The ends were cut back, 5 bases at V and 5 bases at J, with 22 bases in the middle. In DNA form, the CDR3 reads TGTGCCAGCAGCCCGGGTCCCAAGGCGGGACTCCAAAACATTCAGTACTTC. Translated, it gives CASSPGPKAGLQNIQYF.

The chain combines TRBV7-9 with TRBJ1-4; 7 bases agree with TRBD1. V was pared by 9 bases and J by 7 bases, with 5 bases of the junction left unmatched. The CDR3 is 12 residues long. Germline V gene data show CDR1 as SEHNR and CDR2 as FQNEAQ (reference sequence). The DNA of the CDR3 is TGTGCCAGTCGCGCAGGGGGTGAAAAACTGTTTTTT. It codes for CASRAGGEKLFF.

In its sample, this clonotype was seen many times. The gene calls are TRBV5-1 and TRBJ2-1; the match to TRBD1 covers 12 bases. This CDR3 is 15 amino acids long. Unmatched junction bases numbered 3, after V lost 0 bases and J lost 8 bases. The germline gives CDR1 SGHRS, CDR2 YFSETQ. The CDR3 DNA follows: TGCGCCAGCAGCTTGGCGGGACAGGGGGCCGATGAGCAGTTCTTC. Protein product: CASSLAGQGADEQFF.

V gene TRBV12-3 or TRBV12-4 combines with J gene TRBJ2-3; the match to TRBD1 covers 7 bases. CDR3 length: 14 residues. J lost 2 bases, V lost 6 bases, and 5 bases had no gene match. The CDR3 protein is CASSHGTDTDTQYF. CDR3 bases: TGTGCCAGCAGCCACGGGACAGACACAGATACGCAGTATTTT.

This clonotype was found many times. A much larger clone lies one base from this, so it may be a read error. The J gene is TRBJ2-7, the V gene TRBV11-2; D gene unclear. Trimming shortened V by 3 bases and J by 0 bases, and 6 bases separated the two germline ends. This CDR3 is 13 amino acids long. Germline V gives CDR1 SGHAT, CDR2 FQNNGV. This CDR3 is CASSFESSYEQYF. The CDR3 DNA reads TGTGCCAGCAGCTTTGAGAGCTCCTACGAGCAGTACTTC. Variable domain in full (rest from reference TRBV11-2 and TRBJ2-7): EAGVAQSPRYKIIEKRQSVAFWCNPISGHATLYWYQQILGQGPKLLIQFQNNGVVDDSQLPKDRFSAERLKGVDSTLKIQPAKLEDSAVYLCASSFESSYEQYFGPGTRLTVT.

Note on this clonotype: The junction does not match germline at one end; this may be a read error. The chain is built from TRBV28 and TRBJ2-3; possible D gene TRBD2, 5 bases. This CDR3 region has 12 residues. Germline CDR1 MDHEN, CDR2 SYDVKM. The DNA of the CDR3 is TGTGCCAGCAGTTCACAGACCCGGACTTTACATTTT. Its protein is CASSSQTRTLHF.

The V gene is TRBV20-1, the J gene TRBJ1-6, with D tentatively TRBD1 (5 bases). This CDR3 region has 13 residues. Germline V gene sequence: CDR1 DFQATT, CDR2 SNEGSKA (reference sequence). Trimming took off 0 bases at V and 5 bases at J, with 5 bases between the two ends. The DNA of the CDR3 is TGCAGTGCTAGAGAAGGGGATAATTCACCCCTCCACTTT. Translated, it gives CSAREGDNSPLHF.

This clonotype came up a few times. The genes are TRBV3-1 and TRBJ1-1; D might be TRBD1 (5 bases). Germline CDR1 LGHDT, CDR2 YNNKEL (reference sequence). Deletions cut 4 bases from V and 2 bases from J, with 14 bases between. The CDR3 length is 15 residues. This chain's CDR3 is CASSLLGGDNTEAFF. The CDR3 DNA is TGTGCCAGCAGCCTTCTTGGGGGGGATAACACTGAAGCTTTCTTT.

V and J are TRBV20-1 and TRBJ2-3; TRBD2 matches 12 bases. The length of the CDR3 is 15 residues. Trimming took 6 bases from V and 3 from J; bases not matched to a gene: 7. CDR1 and CDR2 (germline): DFQATT, SNEGSKA (reference sequence). For the CDR3, the DNA is TGCAGTGCCCACGAGGGGACTAGCGGGACAGATACGCAGTATTTT. Amino acids: CSAHEGTSGTDTQYF.

This clonotype was observed a handful of times. The gene calls are TRBV5-6 and TRBJ1-5, with TRBD1 identical over 10 bases. Germline CDR1 SGHDT, CDR2 YYEEEE. V gave up 4 bases and J gave up 3 bases; unmatched junction bases: 4. CDR3 length: 15 amino acids. Here the CDR3 DNA reads TGTGCCAGCAGCAAGGACAGGGGGGTCAATCAGCCCCAGCATTTT. It specifies CASSKDRGVNQPQHF.

The V gene is TRBV18, the J gene TRBJ2-2, with TRBD1 matching over 8 bases. Per germline, CDR1 KGHSH and CDR2 LQKENI. The V segment lost 0 bases and the J segment 0 bases; nucleotides outside the gene matches: 0. This CDR3 has 16 residues. The DNA of the CDR3 is TGTGCCAGCTCACCACCGGACAGGGCGAACACCGGGGAGCTGTTTTTT. This encodes CASSPPDRANTGELFF.

The chain employs TRBV7-8 and TRBJ2-7, with 13 bases identical to TRBD2. Germline V gene data show CDR1 as SGHVS and CDR2 as FQNEAQ. V shed 5 bases, J shed 1 base, and the junction held 8 bases outside the gene matches. The CDR3 length is 17 residues. Here the CDR3 reads CASSLGTSGTLSYEQYF. In DNA form, the CDR3 reads TGTGCCAGCAGCCTTGGGACTAGCGGGACACTTTCCTACGAGCAGTACTTC. The whole variable domain, remainder taken from reference TRBV7-8 and TRBJ2-7, is GAGVSQSPRYKVAKRGQDVALRCDPISGHVSLFWYQQALGQGPEFLTYFQNEAQLDKSGLPSDRFFAERPEGSVSTLKIQRTQQEDSAVYLCASSLGTSGTLSYEQYFGPGTRLTVT.

This clonotype was detected only a few times. The chain is built from TRBV5-1 and TRBJ2-3, with TRBD2 matching over 8 bases. J gave up 4 bases and V 0 bases, and 7 bases lay outside the gene matches. Looked up from germline, CDR1 is SGHRS and CDR2 is YFSETQ. CDR3 length equals 16 residues. In DNA, the CDR3 is TGCGCCAGCAGCTTGGGGGGACTAGTCGCCGCAGATACGCAGTATTTT. Translated: CASSLGGLVAADTQYF.

This clonotype was recorded at least ten times. The rearrangement links TRBV5-1 to TRBJ1-1; the D gene is possibly TRBD1 (5 bases). This CDR3 has 14 residues. Germline lookup yields CDR1 SGHRS and CDR2 YFSETQ. V was trimmed by 4 bases and J by 1 base, leaving 11 bases between them. Here the CDR3 reads CASSAGPGNTEAFF. The CDR3 DNA is TGCGCCAGCAGCGCGGGACCGGGGAACACTGAAGCTTTCTTT.

This clonotype appeared once. The rearrangement links TRBV6-2 or TRBV6-3 to TRBJ2-5, with a possible D match to TRBD2 (5 bases). This CDR3 has 17 amino acids. Trimming cost V 6 bases and J 0 bases, with 20 bases left between them. Germline V CDR1 and CDR2: MNHEY, SVGEGT. CDR3 sequence (DNA): TGTGCCAGCAGCCGACCCCCATCAGCGGTGTACCAAGAGACCCAGTACTTC. It yields the protein CASSRPPSAVYQETQYF.

This clonotype was observed a handful of times. V is TRBV10-3 and J is TRBJ2-7; TRBD1 matches at 8 bases. This CDR3 is built from 13 residues. CDR1 ENHRY and CDR2 SYGVKD come from the germline V gene. Germline trimming cut 3 bases from V and 5 bases from J; bases unmatched to any gene: 3. As DNA, the CDR3 is TGTGCCATCAGTGACTCGACAGGGGACGAGCAGTACTTC. Protein: CAISDSTGDEQYF.

This clonotype was seen only a few times. The rearrangement joins TRBV6-4 to TRBJ2-3, with D possibly called TRBD1 or TRBD2 (5 bases each). Trimming left V 3 bases short and J 2 bases short, with 15 bases between. The length of the CDR3 is 16 residues. CDR1 MRHNA and CDR2 SNTAGT come from the germline V gene. This chain's CDR3 is CASSEVGETFTDTQYF. The CDR3 region has the DNA TGTGCCAGCAGTGAGGTGGGGGAAACTTTCACAGATACGCAGTATTTT.

This clonotype was counted between two and nine times. The rearrangement uses TRBV20-1 and TRBJ2-1; D gene uncertain. Trimming took 4 bases from V and 5 from J, leaving 15 bases between them. Germline-derived CDR1 and CDR2 are DFQATT and SNEGSKA (reference sequence). This CDR3 has 14 residues. The CDR3 region is CSAMNPLGNNEQFF. CDR3 nucleotides: TGCAGTGCTATGAATCCTTTGGGAAACAATGAGCAGTTCTTC.

This clonotype showed up many times. The chain uses TRBV20-1 and TRBJ1-2, with no clear D. Looked up from germline, CDR1 is DFQATT and CDR2 is SNEGSKA (reference sequence). V was cut by 6 bases and J by 7 bases, with 12 bases left in between. The CDR3 consists of 11 residues. The CDR3 DNA reads as TGCAGTGCAAATGACGGGAGTGGCTACACCTTC. Translation: CSANDGSGYTF.